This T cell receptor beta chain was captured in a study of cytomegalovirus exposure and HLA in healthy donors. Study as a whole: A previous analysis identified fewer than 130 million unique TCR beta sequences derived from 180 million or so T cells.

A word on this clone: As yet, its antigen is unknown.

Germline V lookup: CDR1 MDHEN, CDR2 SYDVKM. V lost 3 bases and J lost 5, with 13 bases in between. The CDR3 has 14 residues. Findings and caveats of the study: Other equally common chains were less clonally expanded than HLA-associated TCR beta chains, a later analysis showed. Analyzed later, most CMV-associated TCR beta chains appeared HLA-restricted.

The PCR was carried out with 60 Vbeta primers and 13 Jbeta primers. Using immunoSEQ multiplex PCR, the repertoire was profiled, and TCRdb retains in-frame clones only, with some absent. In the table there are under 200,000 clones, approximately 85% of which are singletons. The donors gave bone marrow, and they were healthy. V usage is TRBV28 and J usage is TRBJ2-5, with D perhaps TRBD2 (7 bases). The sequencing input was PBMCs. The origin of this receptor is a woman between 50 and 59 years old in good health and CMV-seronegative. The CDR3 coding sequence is TGTGCCAGCAGTTTGCGGGGGCGCGTGGAGACCCAGTACTTC. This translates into CASSLRGRVETQYF.